This section outlines one T cell receptor beta chain sequence together with its context. Its antigen is unknown. Those patients who had chemo-refractory metastatic non-small-cell lung cancer were given focal radiation along with CTLA-4 blockade through ipilimumab. Germline assignment: CDR1 SNHLY and CDR2 FYNNEI. V gave up 7 bases and J gave up 7 bases, with 16 bases separating them. This CDR3 has 13 amino acids. The sample belongs to a study of radiotherapy plus CTLA-4 blockade in lung cancer. Looking at the study overall: Disease control was achieved by approximately 30% of patients, and objective responses by 18%. Findings and limits, study-wide: In blood, after radiotherapy plus ipilimumab, tumor-derived TCR clones expanded.

This table comes from immunoSEQ multiplex PCR, and its TCRdb copy is limited to in-frame clones, with some not included. Among about 97,000 clones listed, under 85% were seen once. Source: peripheral blood, taken from a patient treated with radiotherapy plus ipilimumab. The source of this sequence is a human donor with non-small cell lung cancer who had a partial response to radiotherapy plus ipilimumab. Some clones in this sample may be carry-over from other donors' samples. The chain has TRBV2 and TRBJ1-2; a possible D gene is TRBD1 (5 bases). The CDR3 protein is CASTPYGGRGYTF. The CDR3 nucleotides are TGTGCCAGCACTCCCTACGGGGGTCGTGGCTACACCTTC. Looking up the rest from reference TRBV2 and TRBJ1-2 gives the full variable domain: EPEVTQTPSHQVTQMGQEVILRCVPISNHLYFYWYRQILGQKVEFLVSFYNNEISEKSEIFDDQFSVERPDGSNFTLKIRSTKLEDSAMYFCASTPYGGRGYTFGSGTRLTVV.